This T cell receptor (beta chain) was identified during a study of T cell responses to AZD1222 COVID-19 vaccine. As regards this clone: Its cognate antigen is unknown.

The CDR3 has 15 amino acids. Per the germline V gene, CDR1 is LNHDA and CDR2 is SQIVND (reference sequence). V gave up 2 bases and J gave up 6 bases; unmatched junction bases: 9. Study-level points and caveats: Donors were mostly white British, more females; clonal diversity possibly underestimated. Just a handful of AZD1222 recipients were seropositive at baseline.

Sequencing was performed with immunoSEQ multiplex PCR; in TCRdb, only in-frame clones are kept and a portion is missing. This table has roughly 77,000 clones, 80% to 95% appearing once. The chain joins TRBV19 to TRBJ1-1; 7 positions agree with TRBD1. Specimen: peripheral blood, collected 28 days after the second AZD1222 dose. The TCR was taken from an adult who received the AZD1222 COVID-19 vaccine. CDR3: CASSIRQGGFAEAFF. In DNA form, the CDR3 reads TGTGCCAGTAGTATAAGGCAGGGGGGGTTCGCTGAAGCTTTCTTT.